This record looks at one T cell receptor (beta chain) sequence and its context. Its specificity is unknown. This sample is drawn from a study of T cells in Graves' hyperthyroidism and ophthalmopathy. TCR beta CDR3 sequences were amplified from RNA transcripts. The TCR CDR3 first-round RT-PCR relied on the HTBI primer set. One entry per CDR3 protein results from TCRdb running MiXCR on the multiplex PCR reads. The sample holds around 660,000 distinct CDR3 sequences, just under 45% seen once. General study findings and limits: Blood also showed most of the thyroid clonotypes that were expanded above 0.001.

In germline, CDR1 is SGHVT, CDR2 SQSDAQ. The V gene lost 6 bases and the J gene lost 6 bases, with 15 bases spanning the gap. There are 15 residues in the CDR3. Diagnoses were established using clinical symptoms, serum thyroxine and TRAb, thyroid ultrasound and orbital computed tomography. The sequence was collected from an adult man with Graves' disease, either hyperthyroidism or ophthalmopathy (not recorded which). Source material: peripheral blood or thyroid tissue (not recorded which). The chain employs TRBV7-4 and TRBJ1-6, with D maybe TRBD1 (5 bases). The CDR3 DNA is TGTGCCAGCAGTTTAAGCCAGGGTGGTAATTCACCCCTCCACTTT. Translation: CASSLSQGGNSPLHF.